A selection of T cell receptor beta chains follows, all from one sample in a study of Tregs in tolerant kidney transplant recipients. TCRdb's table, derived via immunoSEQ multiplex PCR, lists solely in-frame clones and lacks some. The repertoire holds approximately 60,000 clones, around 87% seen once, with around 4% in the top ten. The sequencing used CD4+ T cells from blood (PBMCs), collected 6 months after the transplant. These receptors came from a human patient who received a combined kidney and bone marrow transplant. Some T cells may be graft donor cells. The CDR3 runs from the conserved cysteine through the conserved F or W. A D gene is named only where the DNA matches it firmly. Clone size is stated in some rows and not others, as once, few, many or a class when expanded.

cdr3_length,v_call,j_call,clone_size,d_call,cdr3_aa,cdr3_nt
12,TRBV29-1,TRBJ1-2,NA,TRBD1,CSVLTGEYGYTF,TGCAGCGTCCTGACAGGGGAGTATGGCTACACCTTC
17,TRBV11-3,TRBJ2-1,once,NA,CASRPNSLRDSWDEQFF,TGTGCCAGCAGACCCAATAGTCTTAGGGACTCCTGGGATGAGCAGTTCTTC
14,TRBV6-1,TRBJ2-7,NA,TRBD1,CASLDRGSSYEQYF,TGTGCCAGCCTGGACAGGGGCAGCTCCTACGAGCAGTACTTC
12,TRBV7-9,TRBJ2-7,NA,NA,CASSRLEDEQYF,TGTGCCAGCAGCAGACTAGAGGACGAGCAGTACTTC
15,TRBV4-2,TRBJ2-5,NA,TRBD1,CASSQRQGLEETQYF,TGTGCCAGCAGCCAGCGACAGGGGCTGGAAGAGACCCAGTACTTC
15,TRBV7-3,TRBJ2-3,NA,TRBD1,CASSFGRGSTDTQYF,TGTGCCAGCAGCTTCGGCAGGGGGTCAACAGATACGCAGTATTTT
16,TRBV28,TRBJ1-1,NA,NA,CASRTTGRRGGTEAFF,TGTGCCAGCAGAACCACAGGGCGGCGCGGAGGCACTGAAGCTTTCTTT
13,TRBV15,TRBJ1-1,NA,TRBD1,CATSRDPDRGVFF,TGTGCCACCAGCAGAGATCCAGACAGGGGAGTTTTCTTT
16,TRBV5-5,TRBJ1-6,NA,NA,CASSFTASSYNSPLHF,TGTGCCAGCAGCTTCACAGCCAGCTCCTATAATTCACCCCTCCACTTT
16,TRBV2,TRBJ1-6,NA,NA,CASSDGGSSYNSPLHF,TGTGCCAGCAGTGATGGGGGGAGCTCCTATAATTCCCCCCTCCACTTT
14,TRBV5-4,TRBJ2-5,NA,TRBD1,CASSFQGARETQYF,TGTGCCAGCAGCTTTCAGGGGGCACGGGAGACCCAGTACTTC
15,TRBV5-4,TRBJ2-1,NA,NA,CASSFLLSSYNEQFF,TGTGCCAGCAGCTTCCTTTTGAGCTCCTACAATGAGCAGTTCTTC
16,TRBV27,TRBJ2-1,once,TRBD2,CAGTHLAGGRWGEQFF,TGTGCCGGCACCCATTTAGCGGGAGGGCGTTGGGGTGAGCAGTTCTTC
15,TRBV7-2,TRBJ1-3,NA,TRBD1,CASGVADRAGNTIYF,TGTGCCAGCGGCGTGGCCGACAGGGCTGGAAACACCATATATTTT
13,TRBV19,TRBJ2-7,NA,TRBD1,CASRQGSSYEQYF,TGTGCCAGTAGACAGGGGAGCTCCTACGAGCAGTACTTC
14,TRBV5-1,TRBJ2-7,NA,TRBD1,CASSKPGQIYEQYF,TGCGCCAGCAGCAAACCGGGACAGATCTACGAGCAGTACTTC
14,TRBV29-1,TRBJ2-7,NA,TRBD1,CSVEEGRGLDEQYF,TGCAGCGTTGAAGAAGGCAGGGGGCTGGACGAGCAGTACTTC
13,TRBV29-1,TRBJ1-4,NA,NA,CSVKGQSNEKLFF,TGCAGCGTAAAAGGACAGTCTAATGAAAAACTGTTTTTT
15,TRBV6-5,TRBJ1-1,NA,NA,CASSYAVNRNTEAFF,TGTGCCAGCAGTTACGCGGTTAACCGGAACACTGAAGCTTTCTTT
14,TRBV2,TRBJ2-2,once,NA,CASSEAGVAGELFF,TGTGCCAGCAGTGAAGCCGGGGTGGCCGGGGAGCTGTTTTTT
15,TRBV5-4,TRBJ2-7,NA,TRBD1,CASSLEGDRAYEQYF,TGTGCCAGCAGCTTGGAGGGAGACAGGGCCTACGAGCAGTACTTC
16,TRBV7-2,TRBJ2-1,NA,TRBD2,CASSILGLAGPSGQFF,TGTGCCAGCAGCATATTAGGACTAGCGGGCCCAAGTGGGCAGTTCTTC
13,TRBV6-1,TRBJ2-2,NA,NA,CASSTRGHGELFF,TGTGCCAGCAGTACCAGGGGTCACGGGGAGCTGTTTTTT
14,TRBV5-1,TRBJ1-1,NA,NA,CASSLAGGVTEAFF,TGCGCCAGCAGCTTGGCCGGGGGGGTCACTGAAGCTTTCTTT
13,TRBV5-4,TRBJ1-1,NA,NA,CASSTQWNTEAFF,TGTGCCAGCAGTACACAGTGGAACACTGAAGCTTTCTTT
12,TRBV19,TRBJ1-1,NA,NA,CASIGGRSEAFF,TGTGCCAGTATCGGGGGGCGATCTGAAGCTTTCTTT
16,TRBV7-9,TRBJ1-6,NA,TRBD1,CASRETGGSYNSPLHF,TGTGCCAGCAGGGAAACAGGGGGCTCCTATAATTCACCCCTCCACTTT
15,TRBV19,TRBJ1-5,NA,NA,CASSLRRGRPQPQHF,TGTGCCAGTAGCCTTAGGAGGGGACGACCTCAGCCCCAGCATTTT
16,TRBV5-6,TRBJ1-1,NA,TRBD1,CASSDMEQGVGTEAFF,TGTGCCAGCAGTGATATGGAGCAGGGGGTAGGTACTGAAGCTTTCTTT
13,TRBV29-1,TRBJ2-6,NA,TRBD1,CSVRGLAANVLTF,TGCAGCGTCAGGGGGTTAGCGGCCAACGTCCTGACTTTC
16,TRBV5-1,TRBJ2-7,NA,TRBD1,CASSLGAGTVSYEQYF,TGCGCCAGCAGCTTGGGCGCCGGGACAGTCTCGTACGAGCAGTACTTC